These 21 T cell receptor beta chains came from one sample sequenced in a study of T cell responses to AZD1222 COVID-19 vaccine. Measured with immunoSEQ multiplex PCR; TCRdb has only the in-frame clones, and not every one. The repertoire holds nearly 110,000 clones, with 90% as singletons. This material consisted of peripheral blood, taken on day 0 of AZD1222 vaccination. All receptors derive from an adult in good health.

The rearrangement uses TRBV10-3 and TRBJ2-3, with D tentatively TRBD1 (6 bases). This CDR3 has 12 residues. Trimming left V 7 bases short and J 5 bases short, with 10 bases between. In germline, CDR1 is ENHRY, CDR2 SYGVKD. CDR3 loop: CAIKDRVDTQYF. The CDR3 nucleotides read TGTGCCATCAAGGACAGAGTAGATACGCAGTATTTT.

V gene TRBV3-1 (or the pseudogene TRBV3-2) combines with J gene TRBJ2-1, with 12 bases that match TRBD2. Germline CDR1 LGHDT, CDR2 YNNKEL (reference sequence). V lost 5 bases and J lost 7; bases outside the gene matches: 3. The CDR3 covers 14 residues. The CDR3 DNA follows: TGTGCCAGCAGCTGGACTAGCGGGACTAATGAGCAGTTCTTC. This encodes CASSWTSGTNEQFF.

The rearrangement links TRBV13 to TRBJ1-3, with D unclear. Trimming cost V 2 bases and J 0 bases, with 8 bases left between them. The CDR3 is made up of 15 amino acids. Germline CDR1 reads PRHDT; CDR2 reads FYEKMQ (reference sequence). The DNA of the CDR3 is TGTGCCAGCAGCTTAACGCGGTTCTCTGGAAACACCATATATTTT. It encodes CASSLTRFSGNTIYF.

The gene calls are TRBV5-4 and TRBJ2-7; 10 nucleotides align to TRBD2. The junction had 8 bases not matched to a gene; V was cut back by 5 bases and J by 3 bases. In germline, CDR1 is SGHNT, CDR2 YYREEE (reference sequence). The CDR3 has 15 amino acids. CDR3 residues: CASSYSGRPHYEQYF. Written as DNA, the CDR3 is TGTGCCAGCAGTTATAGCGGGAGGCCTCACTACGAGCAGTACTTC.

CDR3 protein: CASSGPGQTYEQYF. CDR3 coding DNA: TGCGCCAGCAGCGGACCAGGGCAAACCTACGAGCAGTACTTC. This sequence joins TRBV5-1 and TRBJ2-7, with D tentatively TRBD1 (5 bases). CDR1 and CDR2 from the germline V gene are SGHRS and YFSETQ. This CDR3 comprises 14 residues. With 4 bases removed from V and 2 bases from J, the gap between germline ends came to 13 bases.

The chain carries TRBV12-5 and TRBJ1-6, with 9 bases that match TRBD1. Germline V gene data show CDR1 as LGHNT and CDR2 as FRNRAP. V dropped 1 base and J dropped 7; count of bases not matched to a gene: 8. The length of the CDR3 is 17 residues. The chain's CDR3 is CASGLAVGTGSNSPLHF. The DNA of the CDR3 is TGTGCTAGTGGTTTGGCAGTCGGGACAGGGAGCAATTCACCCCTCCACTTT.

The chain carries TRBV6-1 and TRBJ2-2, with D hard to call. The CDR3 covers 14 residues. Deletions cut 3 bases from V and 6 bases from J, with 11 bases between. The germline V gene encodes CDR1 MNHNS and CDR2 SASEGT. CDR3 bases: TGTGCCAGCAGTGATCGGGTCGGCCCCGGGGAGCTGTTTTTT. Its protein product is CASSDRVGPGELFF.

This clone was detected once. This rearrangement joins TRBV10-3 to TRBJ1-2; D is uncertain. This CDR3 region has 13 residues. The V end lost 3 bases, the J end lost 2 bases, and 7 bases lay between the germline ends. From germline, CDR1 is ENHRY and CDR2 SYGVKD. The CDR3 loop is CAISDGRNYGYTF. Here the CDR3 DNA reads TGTGCCATCAGTGATGGCAGGAACTATGGCTACACCTTC.

Points on this clone: The sample has other DNA sequences that encode this CDR3 too. This chain connects TRBV9 to TRBJ1-1; the D gene is possibly TRBD1 (5 bases). CDR1 and CDR2 from the germline V gene are SGDLS and YYNGEE. V was cut by 0 bases and J by 0 bases, with 6 bases left in between. This CDR3 has 14 residues. The CDR3 nucleotides are TGTGCCAGCAGCGTAGCAGGGATGAACACTGAAGCTTTCTTT. This codes for CASSVAGMNTEAFF.

The CDR3 DNA reads as TGTGCCAGCAGCCCCGGGACTAGCGGTTACAATGAGCAGTTCTTC. The encoded protein is CASSPGTSGYNEQFF. This sequence joins TRBV6-5 and TRBJ2-1; 11 nucleotides agree with TRBD2. The junction had 5 bases not matched to a gene; V was cut back by 6 bases and J by 4 bases. CDR1 MNHEY and CDR2 SVGAGI come from the germline V gene. The CDR3 is 15 residues long.

There are many counts of this clone. This chain uses TRBV4-1 with TRBJ2-7; TRBD1 aligns across 8 bases. Per the germline V gene, CDR1 is MGHRA and CDR2 is YSYEKL. This CDR3 region has 14 residues. J gave up 7 bases and V 3 bases, and 8 bases lay outside the gene matches. CDR3 sequence reads: CASSHFQGAGEQYF. CDR3 DNA sequence: TGCGCCAGCAGCCACTTCCAGGGGGCCGGGGAGCAGTACTTC.

The V call is TRBV4-3, the J call TRBJ2-7; TRBD1 aligns across 8 bases. Losses at the gene ends were 0 bases for V and 6 bases for J; bases not matched to a gene: 7. Per the germline V gene, CDR1 is LGHNA and CDR2 is YSLEER. CDR3 size: 15 residues. Here the CDR3 DNA reads TGCGCCAGCAGCCAAGAGAGGACAGGGTATCGCGAGCAGTACTTC. Its translation is CASSQERTGYREQYF.

As to this clone: The identical CDR3 is also encoded by other nucleotide sequences in the sample. This chain uses TRBV9 with TRBJ2-1; 7 bases align to TRBD2. The CDR3 sequence is 15 residues long. CDR1 is SGDLS, CDR2 YYNGEE, per germline. The J segment lost 2 bases and the V segment lost 0 bases, leaving 2 bases of the junction unmatched. The DNA for the CDR3 is TGTGCCAGCAGCGTAGTCGGGAGGCCCTACAATGAGCAGTTCTTC. The encoded protein is CASSVVGRPYNEQFF.

J is TRBJ1-4 and V is TRBV6-5, with D perhaps matching TRBD1 (5 bases). Germline V gives CDR1 MNHEY, CDR2 SVGAGI. Trimming stripped 2 bases from V and 8 bases from J, with 9 bases between. This CDR3 spans 13 amino acids. This chain's CDR3 is CASSYRGREKLFF. The CDR3 nucleotides read TGTGCCAGCAGTTACAGGGGACGGGAAAAACTGTTTTTT.

The rearrangement joins TRBV6-2 or TRBV6-3 to TRBJ2-5; D unresolved. The CDR3 totals 14 residues. Germline CDR1 reads MNHEY; CDR2 reads SVGEGT. Trimming took 6 bases from V and 0 from J, leaving 11 bases between them. The CDR3 bases are TGTGCCAGCAGCATTCGGACGTACCAAGAGACCCAGTACTTC. Translating gives CASSIRTYQETQYF.

The genes are TRBV4-3 and TRBJ2-5; 7 positions agree with TRBD2. CDR3 length equals 17 residues. Germline lookup yields CDR1 LGHNA and CDR2 YSLEER. V shed 1 base, J shed 2 bases, and the junction held 10 bases outside the gene matches. The CDR3 is CASSQALTGTKQETQYF. Here the CDR3 DNA reads TGCGCCAGCAGCCAAGCGCTTACCGGGACTAAACAAGAGACCCAGTACTTC.

The chain combines TRBV4-1 with TRBJ1-5; TRBD1 agrees at 10 bases. The length of the CDR3 is 14 residues. The germline V gene has CDR1 MGHRA and CDR2 YSYEKL. V dropped 3 bases and J dropped 6; count of bases not matched to a gene: 2. CDR3 DNA sequence: TGCGCCAGCAGCCATGGACAGGGGGGTCAGCCCCAGCATTTT. This sequence encodes CASSHGQGGQPQHF.

The CDR3 bases are TGTGCCAGCAGCGTAGGCAGGGGTTGGGGCACAGATACGCAGTATTTT. It codes for CASSVGRGWGTDTQYF. The chain has TRBV9 and TRBJ2-3; weak D call: TRBD1 (6 bases). The CDR3 has 16 amino acids. CDR1 and CDR2 (germline): SGDLS, YYNGEE. Trimming took 0 bases from V and 1 from J, leaving 12 bases between them.

The chain joins TRBV5-1 to TRBJ1-2, with 9 bases fitting TRBD1. Germline CDR1 reads SGHRS; CDR2 reads YFSETQ. The CDR3 spans 15 residues. V shed 4 bases and J 2 bases; nucleotides not matched to a gene: 6. The CDR3 nucleotides read TGCGCCAGCAGCGGCGGACAGGGGTACAACTATGGCTACACCTTC. This codes for CASSGGQGYNYGYTF. The full variable domain, in which reference TRBV5-1 and TRBJ1-2 provide the parts outside the CDR3, is KAGVTQTPRYLIKTRGQQVTLSCSPISGHRSVSWYQQTPGQGLQFLFEYFSETQRNKGNFPGRFSGRQFSNSRSEMNVSTLELGDSALYLCASSGGQGYNYGYTFGSGTRLTVV.

The rearrangement links TRBV5-1 to TRBJ2-5, with no clear D. Germline lookup yields CDR1 SGHRS and CDR2 YFSETQ. V was trimmed by 1 base and J by 4 bases, leaving 11 bases between them. The CDR3 consists of 14 residues. The CDR3 region has the DNA TGCGCCAGCAGCTTGACCGGGTACGGAGAGACCCAGTACTTC. Its translation: CASSLTGYGETQYF.

V and J are TRBV6-5 and TRBJ2-1, with 10 bases that match TRBD2. The CDR3 runs to 15 residues. Germline-derived CDR1 and CDR2 are MNHEY and SVGAGI. V shed 6 bases and J 4 bases; nucleotides not matched to a gene: 6. The CDR3 region has the DNA TGTGCCAGCAGAGCTACTAGCGGGGTTTACAATGAGCAGTTCTTC. Its translation: CASRATSGVYNEQFF.